This T cell receptor (beta chain) originates from a study of T cell changes during pregnancy in multiple sclerosis. Germline CDR1 and CDR2: MNHEY and SVGAGI. The CDR3 is 15 amino acids. Trimming took off 6 bases at V and 1 base at J, with 13 bases between the two ends. Repertoires were generated with immunoSEQ multiplex PCR, while TCRdb's copy carries only in-frame clones and drops some. The top ten hold approximately 1.9% of the sample, which has about 93,000 clones, roughly 92% seen once. V and J are TRBV6-5 and TRBJ1-5; the D gene is possibly TRBD1 (6 bases). The starting material was peripheral blood, obtained after pregnancy. The source is a female donor with multiple sclerosis, enrolled in a pregnancy study. The CDR3 bases are TGTGCCAGCAGATTACGGGGGGCGAGCAATCAGCCCCAGCATTTT. This encodes CASRLRGASNQPQHF.